This TCR beta chain was observed in a study of T cell responses to AZD1222 COVID-19 vaccine. The germline V and J ends were trimmed by 1 base and 2 bases, with 14 bases remaining between them. Germline V gene sequence: CDR1 SGHTS, CDR2 YDEGEE. There are 16 residues in the CDR3. This clone is a singleton in its sample. The antigen is unknown. Study-level points and caveats: Clonal diversity may have been underestimated in mostly white British donors. Spike as a whole was targeted by vaccine-associated CD4 TCRs, dominant at 160-218 and 743-854. Once two AZD1222 doses were given, Spike-specific TCR breadth and depth went up.

Assay: immunoSEQ multiplex PCR; the TCRdb copy retains only in-frame clones and omits some. Of more than 100,000 clones detected, over 90% appear once; the ten largest clones hold about 5%. The sample was peripheral blood, taken on day 0 of AZD1222 vaccination. The sequence came from an adult in good health. J is TRBJ2-3 and V is TRBV5-8, with D possibly TRBD2 on 5 matching bases. CDR3 residues: CASSLPDSDYTDTQYF. CDR3 bases: TGTGCCAGCAGCTTGCCGGACTCAGATTACACAGATACGCAGTATTTT.